These 24 T cell receptor beta chains were all obtained from the same sample, sequenced in a study of T-cell memory formation after mild COVID-19. TCRdb analysed the 5' RACE reads with MiXCR anew, one entry per CDR3 protein. The profile covers 250,000 to 300,000 distinct CDR3 sequences, with about 15% appearing a single time and more than 20% taken by the ten largest. Sequenced input: PBMCs or a T cell subset sorted from them (not recorded which). The source is a man between 18 and 35 years old who had mild COVID-19 (a few samples of this study predate the infection). Cell type and time point are not known.

The V call is TRBV4-2, the J call TRBJ1-2, with D maybe TRBD1 (6 bases). V gave up 0 bases and J gave up 2 bases, with 10 bases separating them. Germline V CDR1 and CDR2: LGHNA, YNFKEQ. The CDR3 runs to 15 residues. CDR3 loop: CASSQEIQGNYGYTF. In nucleotides, the CDR3 is TGTGCCAGCAGCCAAGAGATTCAGGGGAACTATGGCTACACCTTC.

This clonotype was counted a few times. The genes are TRBV3-1 and TRBJ2-7; TRBD1 aligns across 7 bases. The CDR3 sequence is 15 residues long. Germline V gene data show CDR1 as LGHDT and CDR2 as YNNKEL (reference sequence). V lost 2 bases to trimming and J lost 6 bases; unmatched junction nucleotides: 10. CDR3 loop: CASSQLDRTISEQYF. CDR3 in DNA: TGTGCCAGCAGCCAACTGGACAGGACGATCAGCGAGCAGTACTTC.

V and J are TRBV20-1 and TRBJ2-2; D is uncertain. This CDR3 spans 12 amino acids. V dropped 6 bases and J dropped 7 bases, with 12 bases sitting between them. Germline CDR1 and CDR2: DFQATT and SNEGSKA (reference sequence). DNA for the CDR3: TGCAGTGCCAGTTCGGATCTCGGGGAGCTGTTTTTT. The encoded protein is CSASSDLGELFF.

In this sample, this clonotype turned up a few times. This sequence joins TRBV5-6 and TRBJ2-5; a possible D gene is TRBD2 (5 bases). Per the germline V gene, CDR1 is SGHDT and CDR2 is YYEEEE. The germline V and J ends were trimmed by 3 bases and 7 bases, with 16 bases remaining between them. This CDR3 is built from 14 residues. CDR3 coding DNA: TGTGCCAGCAGCTCCAGACTTCCCGCGGGGACCCAGTACTTC. It translates to CASSSRLPAGTQYF.

The rearrangement uses TRBV28 and TRBJ2-7; D perhaps matches TRBD1 (7 bases). Per germline, CDR1 MDHEN and CDR2 SYDVKM. This CDR3 is 14 amino acids long. V shed 5 bases and J shed 11 bases, with 22 bases lying between them. CDR3: CASSLRQGGIGKYV. CDR3 nucleotide sequence: TGTGCCAGCAGTCTCAGACAGGGAGGTATAGGGAAGTACGTC.

This clonotype has a count of ten or more. The chain links TRBV3-1 to TRBJ1-1; D call uncertain. The V gene lost 1 base and the J gene lost 1 base, with 4 bases spanning the gap. This CDR3 comprises 13 residues. CDR1 is LGHDT, CDR2 YNNKEL, per germline (reference sequence). The CDR3 reads CASSQAPNTEAFF. CDR3 coding DNA: TGTGCCAGCAGCCAAGCCCCGAACACTGAAGCTTTCTTT.

The chain carries TRBV19 and TRBJ2-4; D is perhaps TRBD2 (6 bases). V was pared by 8 bases and J by 2 bases, with 13 bases between. The CDR3 spans 14 residues. Germline V gene lookup returns CDR1 LNHDA and CDR2 SQIVND (reference sequence). In nucleotides, the CDR3 is TGTGCCAGTCGGAGGGATATATCCAAAAACATTCAGTACTTC. As protein: CASRRDISKNIQYF.

The chain joins TRBV20-1 to TRBJ1-5, with TRBD1 as a possible D gene (6 bases). The germline gives CDR1 DFQATT, CDR2 SNEGSKA (reference sequence). Trimming removed 3 bases at V and 6 bases at J, with 18 bases between. The CDR3 is made up of 15 amino acids. CDR3 in DNA: TGCAGTGCTAGGGTAGGGGGTTCGGGGGGTCAGCCCCAGCATTTT. It encodes CSARVGGSGGQPQHF.

The V and J genes are TRBV5-1 and TRBJ1-2; a weak D match, TRBD1 (6 bases). Trimming stripped 1 base from V and 4 bases from J, with 11 bases between. The V gene's germline CDR1 is SGHRS and CDR2 YFSETQ. CDR3 size: 14 residues. CDR3 sequence reads: CASSLSGGAYGYTF. The DNA of the CDR3 is TGCGCCAGCAGCTTGTCTGGGGGCGCCTATGGCTACACCTTC.

This clonotype has more than one count but fewer than ten. The chain uses TRBV5-1 and TRBJ2-5, with D perhaps matching TRBD1 (5 bases). The CDR3 covers 15 residues. Germline assignment: CDR1 SGHRS and CDR2 YFSETQ. The V end was cut by 0 bases, the J end by 4 bases, with 13 bases between. The CDR3 protein is CASSLGSRTGETQYF. The CDR3 DNA sequence: TGCGCCAGCAGCTTGGGTTCCCGTACAGGAGAGACCCAGTACTTC.

This clonotype was picked up a small number of times. The genes are TRBV4-3 and TRBJ2-7; TRBD2 matches 14 bases. This CDR3 has 16 amino acids. V shed 4 bases and J 5 bases; nucleotides not matched to a gene: 7. CDR1 is LGHNA and CDR2 is YSLEER in the germline V gene. The CDR3 sequence is CASSRTRGLAGDEQYF. CDR3 sequence (DNA): TGCGCCAGCAGCCGGACACGGGGACTAGCGGGGGACGAGCAGTACTTC.

The chain has TRBV20-1 and TRBJ2-3; D is ambiguous. V was clipped by 6 bases and J by 0 bases, with 10 bases between them. The germline gives CDR1 DFQATT, CDR2 SNEGSKA (reference sequence). The CDR3 runs to 13 residues. CDR3 amino acids: CSAKGSSTDTQYF. CDR3 coding DNA: TGCAGTGCGAAGGGTAGCAGCACAGATACGCAGTATTTT.

V is TRBV4-2 and J is TRBJ1-5; D is uncertain. The germline CDR1 and CDR2 sequences are LGHNA and YNFKEQ. Trimming removed 4 bases from V and 4 bases from J, with 14 bases in between. The CDR3 extends over 15 amino acids. The CDR3 region has the DNA TGTGCCAGCAGCCTAGGCCCTCAGAGTAATCAGCCCCAGCATTTT. It encodes CASSLGPQSNQPQHF.

The chain uses TRBV4-2 and TRBJ2-5, with a possible D match to TRBD1 (6 bases). This CDR3 has 14 residues. Germline assignment: CDR1 LGHNA and CDR2 YNFKEQ. V shed 1 base and J shed 3 bases, with 9 bases lying between them. The CDR3 nucleotides are TGTGCCAGCAGCCAAGCACAGGGAAAAGAGACCCAGTACTTC. Translated: CASSQAQGKETQYF.

This clonotype was found a few times. V gene TRBV24-1 combines with J gene TRBJ2-3, with 9 bases identical to TRBD1. CDR1 and CDR2 from the germline V gene are KGHDR and SFDVKD. The CDR3 spans 16 residues. V was clipped by 7 bases and J by 0 bases; unmatched bases: 7. CDR3 nucleotide sequence: TGTGCCACCAGCCCCGGGACAGGGCGCAGCACAGATACGCAGTATTTT. It is translated as CATSPGTGRSTDTQYF.

V usage is TRBV7-2 and J usage is TRBJ2-1; 9 bases are a match to TRBD1. The V segment lost 5 bases and the J segment 9 bases; nucleotides outside the gene matches: 14. This CDR3 has 16 amino acids. Per the germline V gene, CDR1 is SGHTA and CDR2 is FQGNSA. CDR3 residues: CASSDRTGTGKGEQFF. As DNA, the CDR3 is TGTGCCAGCAGCGACAGAACCGGGACAGGGAAGGGTGAGCAGTTCTTC. Supplemented by reference TRBV7-2 and TRBJ2-1, the full variable domain reads GAGVSQSPSNKVTEKGKDVELRCDPISGHTALYWYRQSLGQGLEFLIYFQGNSAPDKSGLPSDRFSAERTGGSVSTLTIQRTQQEDSAVYLCASSDRTGTGKGEQFFGPGTRLTVL.

The rearrangement uses TRBV6-6 and TRBJ1-5; perhaps TRBD1 as D (5 bases). V lost 7 bases to trimming and J lost 9 bases, with 22 bases between them. CDR1 MNHNY and CDR2 SVGAGI come from the germline V gene (reference sequence). The CDR3 has 15 residues. The chain's CDR3 is CASTSSGGSLGPQHF. CDR3 nucleotides: TGTGCCAGCACCTCCTCGGGGGGGAGCCTAGGGCCCCAGCATTTT.

The genes are TRBV9 and TRBJ2-5; 7 nucleotides match TRBD2. The CDR3 extends over 16 amino acids. Germline V gene lookup returns CDR1 SGDLS and CDR2 YYNGEE. The trim removed 6 bases at V and 3 bases at J, leaving 14 bases unmatched. The DNA for the CDR3 is TGTGCCAGCACCGCTAGCGGAGCATTCGGGGAAGAGACCCAGTACTTC. Protein product: CASTASGAFGEETQYF. The whole variable domain, filled in from reference TRBV9 and TRBJ2-5, reads DSGVTQTPKHLITATGQRVTLRCSPRSGDLSVYWYQQSLDQGLQFLIQYYNGEERAKGNILERFSAQQFPDLHSELNLSSLELGDSALYFCASTASGAFGEETQYFGPGTRLLVL.

The chain recombines TRBV5-1 with TRBJ1-4; 7 bases are a match to TRBD1. In germline, CDR1 is SGHRS, CDR2 YFSETQ. J lost 2 bases, V lost 5 bases, and 9 bases had no gene match. This CDR3 region has 16 residues. CDR3 residues: CASRSGQGDTNEKLFF. The DNA for the CDR3 is TGCGCCAGCAGGTCTGGCCAGGGGGACACTAATGAAAAACTGTTTTTT.

This clonotype was picked up a small number of times. This chain joins TRBV12-3 or TRBV12-4 and TRBJ2-3; D is unresolved. The V end lost 6 bases, the J end lost 2 bases, and 12 bases lay between the germline ends. This CDR3 is built from 14 residues. The CDR3 DNA sequence: TGTGCCAGCAGCTTTAGGGCAGCCACAGATACGCAGTATTTT. Its translation is CASSFRAATDTQYF.

This clonotype was observed a few times. The gene calls are TRBV28 and TRBJ2-3, with 7 nucleotides matching TRBD1. There are 14 residues in the CDR3. Germline CDR1 MDHEN, CDR2 SYDVKM. V shed 5 bases, J shed 2 bases, and the junction held 4 bases outside the gene matches. CDR3 nucleotides: TGTGCCAGCAGTGCCGGACAGGACACAGATACGCAGTATTTT. Protein sequence: CASSAGQDTDTQYF.

This clonotype was seen a few times. The V call is TRBV24-1, the J call TRBJ1-2, with 10 bases that match TRBD1. The CDR3 extends over 15 amino acids. After removal of 3 bases from V and 4 bases from J, the junction contained 4 bases not matched to a gene. In germline, CDR1 is KGHDR, CDR2 SFDVKD. Written as DNA, the CDR3 is TGTGCCACCAGTGATGACAGGGGGCCACGCTATGGCTACACCTTC. Protein: CATSDDRGPRYGYTF.

There are a few counts of this clonotype. This chain links TRBV7-2 with TRBJ1-5, with D perhaps matching TRBD1 (5 bases). The CDR3 contains 13 residues. The germline CDR1 and CDR2 sequences are SGHTA and FQGNSA. Trimming left V 5 bases short and J 4 bases short, with 9 bases between. DNA for the CDR3: TGTGCCAGCAGCCCGTGGGGGAATCAGCCCCAGCATTTT. Residues: CASSPWGNQPQHF.

V and J are TRBV6-5 and TRBJ1-2; no reliable D call. CDR1 is MNHEY and CDR2 is SVGAGI in the germline V gene. Trimming shortened V by 6 bases and J by 8 bases, and 16 bases separated the two germline ends. The CDR3 loop spans 13 amino acids. CDR3 loop: CASRPTAGYGYTF. In DNA, the CDR3 is TGTGCCAGCAGGCCTACCGCCGGGTACGGCTACACCTTC.